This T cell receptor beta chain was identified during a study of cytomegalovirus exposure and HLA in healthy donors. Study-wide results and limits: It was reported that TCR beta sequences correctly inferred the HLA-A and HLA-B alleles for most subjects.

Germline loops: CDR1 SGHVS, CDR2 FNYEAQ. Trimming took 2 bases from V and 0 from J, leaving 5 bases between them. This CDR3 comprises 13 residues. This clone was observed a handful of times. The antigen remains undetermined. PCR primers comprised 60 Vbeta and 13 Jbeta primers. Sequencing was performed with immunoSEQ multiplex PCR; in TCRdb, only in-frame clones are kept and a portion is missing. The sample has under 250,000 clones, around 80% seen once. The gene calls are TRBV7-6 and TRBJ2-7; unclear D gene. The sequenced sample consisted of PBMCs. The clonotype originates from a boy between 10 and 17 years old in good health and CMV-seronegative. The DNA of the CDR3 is TGTGCCAGCAGCTTACCTAGCTCCTACGAGCAGTACTTC. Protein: CASSLPSSYEQYF.